The 16 T cell receptor beta chains given below trace back to one sample, sequenced in a study of blood T cell repertoires in COVID-19 (dated by TCRdb to 2018 to 2020). The method was the immunoSEQ multiplex PCR assay. In TCRdb, the immuneACCESS table is reduced to in-frame sequences with V and J assigned. These tables do not hold every clone; where another copy was compared, an unresolved V gene accounts for under half, and the others remain unexplained. This sample holds around 280,000 clones; approximately 91% were observed only once. The ten biggest clones cover roughly 10% of the sample. The sequencing input was peripheral blood. The receptors originated from a young woman with COVID-19, enrolled during active disease.

Here the CDR3 reads CASSPGNSYNEQFF. The CDR3 DNA follows: TGTGCCAGCAGCCCGGGGAACTCCTACAATGAGCAGTTCTTC. The rearrangement uses TRBV7-8 and TRBJ2-1; a weak D match, TRBD2 (5 bases). V was shortened by 5 bases and J by 0 bases, with 8 bases between the two germline ends. The V gene's germline CDR1 is SGHVS and CDR2 FQNEAQ. There are 14 residues in the CDR3.

This rearrangement joins TRBV6-2 or TRBV6-3 to TRBJ2-5; D call uncertain. The CDR3 covers 11 residues. V was cut by 4 bases and J by 5 bases, with 5 bases left in between. Per the germline V gene, CDR1 is MNHEY and CDR2 is SVGEGT. CDR3 region: CASSFGETQYF. The CDR3 DNA sequence: TGTGCCAGCAGTTTCGGGGAGACCCAGTACTTC.

This rearrangement joins TRBV12-3 or TRBV12-4 to TRBJ2-7; D might be TRBD2 (6 bases). V gave up 6 bases and J gave up 5 bases, with 14 bases separating them. The CDR3 spans 13 residues. The CDR3 nucleotides read TGTGCCAGCAGCGGGAAGGGCGGGAACGAGCAGTACTTC. Protein product: CASSGKGGNEQYF.

The chain couples TRBV5-1 to TRBJ2-7; D is unresolved. CDR1 is SGHRS, CDR2 YFSETQ, per germline. This CDR3 comprises 11 residues. V lost 6 bases and J 2 bases, leaving 6 bases between the germline ends. The CDR3 bases are TGCGCCAGCAAATCAGCCTACGAGCAGTACTTC. It is translated as CASKSAYEQYF. Full variable domain (rest looked up from reference TRBV5-1 and TRBJ2-7): KAGVTQTPRYLIKTRGQQVTLSCSPISGHRSVSWYQQTPGQGLQFLFEYFSETQRNKGNFPGRFSGRQFSNSRSEMNVSTLELGDSALYLCASKSAYEQYFGPGTRLTVT.

This sequence joins TRBV28 and TRBJ1-2; no clear D gene. V was shortened by 10 bases and J by 2 bases, with 5 bases between the two germline ends. The CDR3 sequence is 10 residues long. Germline lookup yields CDR1 MDHEN and CDR2 SYDVKM. This CDR3 reads CATLNYGYTF. In DNA form, the CDR3 reads TGTGCCACCCTGAACTATGGCTACACCTTC.

The chain employs TRBV19 and TRBJ1-1; 7 nucleotides match TRBD1. Trimming at V came to 9 bases and at J to 6 bases, leaving 10 bases not matched to a gene. The CDR3 extends over 13 amino acids. CDR1 is LNHDA and CDR2 is SQIVND in the germline V gene (reference sequence). CDR3 sequence: CASRYRGGSEAFF. CDR3 nucleotides: TGTGCCAGCCGGTACAGGGGTGGATCTGAAGCTTTCTTT.

This chain joins TRBV28 and TRBJ2-1; no firm D call. Germline CDR1 is MDHEN and CDR2 is SYDVKM. This CDR3 contains 14 residues. V was trimmed by 2 bases and J by 3 bases, leaving 8 bases between them. CDR3 loop: CASSLAAIYNEQFF. The CDR3 coding sequence is TGTGCCAGCAGTTTAGCGGCGATCTACAATGAGCAGTTCTTC.

The count of this clone is one. Here the CDR3 DNA reads TGTGCCAGTAGTACTCCTTTAGCGGGAGGTTTGGAGACCCAGTACTTC. Translating gives CASSTPLAGGLETQYF. The V and J genes are TRBV19 and TRBJ2-5, with 10 bases fitting TRBD2. CDR1 is LNHDA, CDR2 SQIVND, per germline (reference sequence). This CDR3 has 16 residues. Unmatched junction bases numbered 10, after V lost 4 bases and J lost 5 bases.

The chain is built from TRBV6-6 and TRBJ2-7; 9 bases fit TRBD1. The germline V gene encodes CDR1 MNHNY and CDR2 SVGAGI (reference sequence). The CDR3 has 12 amino acids. V gave up 10 bases and J gave up 4 bases; unmatched junction bases: 5. The CDR3 DNA reads TGTGCCACCCGGGACAGGGTGTACGAGCAGTACTTC. The encoded protein is CATRDRVYEQYF.

The chain is built from TRBV3-1 (or the pseudogene TRBV3-2) and TRBJ1-2; D possibly corresponds to TRBD1 (6 bases). The CDR3 has 16 amino acids. Germline assignment: CDR1 LGHDT and CDR2 YNNKEL (reference sequence). Trimming removed 0 bases from V and 3 bases from J, with 14 bases in between. CDR3 nucleotides: TGTGCCAGCAGCCAAGATTCAGGGGCGCTCCACTATGGCTACACCTTC. Translation gives CASSQDSGALHYGYTF.

The genes are TRBV7-2 and TRBJ1-2; D call uncertain. Between the trimmed V and J ends, which lost 1 base and 3 bases, there was a span of 9 bases. The CDR3 has 14 amino acids. Germline loops: CDR1 SGHTA, CDR2 FQGNSA. CDR3 protein: CASSLGQRDYGYTF. The CDR3 DNA reads TGTGCCAGCAGCTTAGGGCAGAGGGACTATGGCTACACCTTC.

This clone was observed once. V gene TRBV19 combines with J gene TRBJ2-7; 8 bases are shared with TRBD1. The trim removed 2 bases at V and 5 bases at J, leaving 5 bases unmatched. Looked up from germline, CDR1 is LNHDA and CDR2 is SQIVND (reference sequence). The CDR3 is 14 amino acids. The CDR3 spells CASSISPTGDEQYF. The CDR3 nucleotides are TGTGCCAGTAGTATAAGCCCGACAGGGGACGAGCAGTACTTC. Looking up the rest from reference TRBV19 and TRBJ2-7 gives the full variable domain: DGGITQSPKYLFRKEGQNVTLSCEQNLNHDAMYWYRQDPGQGLRLIYYSQIVNDFQKGDIAEGYSVSREKKESFPLTVTSAQKNPTAFYLCASSISPTGDEQYFGPGTRLTVT.

V gene TRBV30 combines with J gene TRBJ1-6; the match to TRBD1 covers 7 bases. V shed 3 bases and J 7 bases; nucleotides not matched to a gene: 3. The CDR3 sequence is 13 residues long. The germline gives CDR1 GTSNPN, CDR2 SVGIG (reference sequence). The CDR3, as DNA: TGTGCCTGGAGAGGGGGCCGAAATTCACCCCTCCACTTT. This encodes CAWRGGRNSPLHF.

This sequence joins TRBV7-2 and TRBJ2-2, with 9 bases matching TRBD2. With 4 bases clipped from V and 2 bases from J, the junction kept 11 bases outside the gene matches. CDR3 length: 18 amino acids. From germline, CDR1 is SGHTA and CDR2 FQGNSA. Here the CDR3 reads CASSSGFPSGINTGELFF. The CDR3 DNA reads as TGTGCCAGCAGCTCCGGTTTTCCTAGCGGGATCAACACCGGGGAGCTGTTTTTT.

The chain is built from TRBV3-1 (or the pseudogene TRBV3-2) and TRBJ1-4, with D maybe TRBD1 (6 bases). This CDR3 has 16 residues. CDR1 LGHDT and CDR2 YNNKEL come from the germline V gene (reference sequence). Between the trimmed V and J ends, which lost 4 bases and 6 bases, there was a span of 18 bases. CDR3 DNA sequence: TGTGCCAGCAGCCGATTAGGTGGGGGCAAGGATGAAAAACTGTTTTTT. Residues: CASSRLGGGKDEKLFF.

Note on this clone: At one boundary the junction diverges from the germline segment, which might be a read error. The chain joins TRBV7-7 to TRBJ2-2; tentatively, D is TRBD2 (6 bases). Germline V lookup: CDR1 SSHAT, CDR2 FNYEAQ (reference sequence). The CDR3 covers 16 residues. This CDR3 reads CASSPLAGYETGELFF. The CDR3 DNA sequence: TGTGCTAGCAGTCCACTCGCGGGGTATGAGACCGGGGAGCTGTTTTTT.